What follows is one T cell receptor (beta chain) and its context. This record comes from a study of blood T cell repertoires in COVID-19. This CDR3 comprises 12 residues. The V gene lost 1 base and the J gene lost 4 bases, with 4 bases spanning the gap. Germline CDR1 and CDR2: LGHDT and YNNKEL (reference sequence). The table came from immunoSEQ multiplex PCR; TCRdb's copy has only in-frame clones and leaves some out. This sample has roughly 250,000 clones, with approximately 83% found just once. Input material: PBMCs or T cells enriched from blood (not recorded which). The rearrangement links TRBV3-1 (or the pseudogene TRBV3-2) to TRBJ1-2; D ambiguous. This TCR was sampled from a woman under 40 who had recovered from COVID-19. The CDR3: CASSQASYGYTF. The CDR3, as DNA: TGTGCCAGCAGCCAAGCCTCCTATGGCTACACCTTC.